Ten or more counts support the clone carrying this T cell receptor beta chain. No antigen is known for it. The V end lost 5 bases, the J end lost 10 bases, and 18 bases lay between the germline ends. Germline V gives CDR1 MNHEY, CDR2 SVGAGI. The length of the CDR3 is 15 residues. The data belong to a study of tumor and adjacent non-tumor tissue in lung cancer. Looking at the study overall: Stage I to III disease affected about ten men and about five women aged about 31 to 80.

This sample's RNA came from whole unsorted tissue. Distant lung tissue was collected more than 3 cm away from the tumor edge. Chemotherapy-naive patients with new lung cancer underwent thoracic surgery in China, August–late 2014. A modified ARM-PCR protocol with three rounds of nested PCR amplified TCRbeta. Each CDR3 protein is one row after TCRdb ran MiXCR on the multiplex PCR reads. The table has 100,000 or so distinct CDR3 sequences, 65% seen once. Study results and limitations: TCR diversity was significantly greater in tumor than normal lung tissue.

The gene calls are TRBV6-5 and TRBJ1-6, with D possibly TRBD1 on 5 matching bases. Sequencing was carried out using distant non-tumor lung tissue. The sequence was collected from a man younger than 40 with non-small cell lung cancer. Here the CDR3 DNA reads TGTGCCAGCAGTCCCCAGTACAGGAGTAGCTCACCCCTCCACTTT. Its protein product is CASSPQYRSSSPLHF.